This T cell receptor beta chain derives from a study of cytomegalovirus exposure and HLA in healthy donors. V lost 5 bases to trimming and J lost 5 bases; unmatched junction nucleotides: 8. Germline V CDR1 and CDR2: SNHLY, FYNNEI. CDR3 size: 14 residues. PCR used 60 Vbeta primers and 13 Jbeta primers. Produced via immunoSEQ multiplex PCR; TCRdb's table is partial and in-frame only. The table includes roughly 190,000 clones, over 70% detected once. Study outcomes and limitations: Beyond CMV serostatus, there was no information to go on about immune exposure. Most CMV-associated TCR beta chains appeared HLA-restricted in a later analysis.

About this clone itself: The target antigen is unknown.

Sample: PBMCs. The V and J genes are TRBV2 and TRBJ2-7, with TRBD2 matching over 8 bases. This TCR was recovered from a man aged 50-60 years in good health and CMV-seronegative. The CDR3, as DNA: TGTGCCAGCAGTCCGCGGACTAGCCAAGACGAGCAGTACTTC. The encoded protein is CASSPRTSQDEQYF. Full variable domain (outside the CDR3, taken from reference TRBV2 and TRBJ2-7): EPEVTQTPSHQVTQMGQEVILRCVPISNHLYFYWYRQILGQKVEFLVSFYNNEISEKSEIFDDQFSVERPDGSNFTLKIRSTKLEDSAMYFCASSPRTSQDEQYFGPGTRLTVT.